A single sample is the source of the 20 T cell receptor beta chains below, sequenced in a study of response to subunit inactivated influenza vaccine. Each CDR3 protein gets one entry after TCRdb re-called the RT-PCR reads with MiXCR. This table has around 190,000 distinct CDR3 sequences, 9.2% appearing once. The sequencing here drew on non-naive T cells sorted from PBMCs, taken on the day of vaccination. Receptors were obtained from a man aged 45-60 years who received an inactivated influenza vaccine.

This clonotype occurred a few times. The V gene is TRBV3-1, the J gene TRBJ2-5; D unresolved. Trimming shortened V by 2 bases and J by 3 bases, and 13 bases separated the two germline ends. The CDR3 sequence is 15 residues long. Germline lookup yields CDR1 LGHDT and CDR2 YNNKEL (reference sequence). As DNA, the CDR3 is TGTGCCAGCAGCCAATCTTGGATCGATAAAGAGACCCAGTACTTC. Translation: CASSQSWIDKETQYF.

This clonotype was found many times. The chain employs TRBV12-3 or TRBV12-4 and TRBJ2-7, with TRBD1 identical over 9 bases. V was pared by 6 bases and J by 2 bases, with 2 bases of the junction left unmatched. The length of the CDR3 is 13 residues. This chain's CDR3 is CASRTGGTYEQYF. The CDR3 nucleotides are TGTGCCAGCAGGACAGGGGGGACCTACGAGCAGTACTTC.

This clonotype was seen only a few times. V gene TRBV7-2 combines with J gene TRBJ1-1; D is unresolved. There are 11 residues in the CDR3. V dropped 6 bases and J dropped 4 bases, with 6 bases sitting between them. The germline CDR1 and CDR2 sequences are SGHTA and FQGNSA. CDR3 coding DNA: TGTGCCAGCAGACCAGTCACTGAAGCTTTCTTT. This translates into CASRPVTEAFF.

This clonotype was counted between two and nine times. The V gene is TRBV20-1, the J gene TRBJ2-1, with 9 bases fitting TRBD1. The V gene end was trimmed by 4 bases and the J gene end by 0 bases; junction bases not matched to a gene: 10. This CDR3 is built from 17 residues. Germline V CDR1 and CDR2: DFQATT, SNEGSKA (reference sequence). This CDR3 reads CSATRDRASSSYNEQFF. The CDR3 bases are TGCAGTGCTACCCGGGACAGGGCGTCGAGCTCCTACAATGAGCAGTTCTTC.

The CDR3 DNA reads as TGTGCCAGCAGCCAAGGGACTGGGACAAATAATTCACCCCTCCACTTT. It encodes CASSQGTGTNNSPLHF. This chain joins TRBV3-1 and TRBJ1-6, with D maybe TRBD1 (6 bases). The CDR3 has 16 amino acids. Germline CDR1 is LGHDT and CDR2 is YNNKEL (reference sequence). V was trimmed by 1 base and J by 5 bases, leaving 12 bases between them.

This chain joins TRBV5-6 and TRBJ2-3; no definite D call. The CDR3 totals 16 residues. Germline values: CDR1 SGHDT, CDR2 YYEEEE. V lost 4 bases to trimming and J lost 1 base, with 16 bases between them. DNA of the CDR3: TGTGCCAGCAGCATCATGGTCACTACACGCACAGATACGCAGTATTTT. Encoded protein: CASSIMVTTRTDTQYF.

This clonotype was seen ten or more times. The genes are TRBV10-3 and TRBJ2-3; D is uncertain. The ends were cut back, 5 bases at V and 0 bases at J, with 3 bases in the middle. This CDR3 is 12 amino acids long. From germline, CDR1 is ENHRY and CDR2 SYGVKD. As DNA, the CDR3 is TGTGCCATCAGTAAGAGCACAGATACGCAGTATTTT. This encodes CAISKSTDTQYF.

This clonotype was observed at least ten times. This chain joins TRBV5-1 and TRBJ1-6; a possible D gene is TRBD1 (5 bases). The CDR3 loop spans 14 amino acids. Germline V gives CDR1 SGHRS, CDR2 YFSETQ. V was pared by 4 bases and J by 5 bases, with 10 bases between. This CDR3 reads CASSRRENNSPLHF. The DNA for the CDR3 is TGCGCCAGCAGCCGCAGGGAGAATAATTCACCCCTCCACTTT.

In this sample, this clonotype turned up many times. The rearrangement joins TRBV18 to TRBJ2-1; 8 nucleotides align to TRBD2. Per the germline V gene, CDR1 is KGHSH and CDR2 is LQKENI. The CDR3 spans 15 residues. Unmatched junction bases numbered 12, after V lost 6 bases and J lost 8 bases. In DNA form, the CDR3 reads TGTGCCAGCTCTCAAAACGGGGGGGCCGGGGATGAGCAGTTCTTC. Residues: CASSQNGGAGDEQFF.

The CDR3 region has the DNA TGCGCCAGCAGCCAAGGTACTGAGAACTATGGCTACACCTTC. This codes for CASSQGTENYGYTF. This chain connects TRBV4-1 to TRBJ1-2; D not resolved. Germline V gene lookup returns CDR1 MGHRA and CDR2 YSYEKL. Trimming took off 1 base at V and 2 bases at J, with 8 bases between the two ends. The CDR3 covers 14 residues.

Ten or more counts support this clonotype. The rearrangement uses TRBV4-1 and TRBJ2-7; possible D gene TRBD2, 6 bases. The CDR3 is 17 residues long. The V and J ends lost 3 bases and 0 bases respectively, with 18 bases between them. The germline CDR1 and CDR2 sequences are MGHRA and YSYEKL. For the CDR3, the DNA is TGCGCCAGCAGCCATCCTCGCGGGACTCTAGCCTCCTACGAGCAGTACTTC. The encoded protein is CASSHPRGTLASYEQYF.

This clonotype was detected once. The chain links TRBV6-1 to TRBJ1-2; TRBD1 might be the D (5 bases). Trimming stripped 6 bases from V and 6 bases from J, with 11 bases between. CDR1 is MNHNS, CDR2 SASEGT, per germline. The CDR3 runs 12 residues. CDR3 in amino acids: CASRTGSDGYTF. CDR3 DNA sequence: TGTGCCAGCAGAACAGGCTCCGATGGCTACACCTTC.

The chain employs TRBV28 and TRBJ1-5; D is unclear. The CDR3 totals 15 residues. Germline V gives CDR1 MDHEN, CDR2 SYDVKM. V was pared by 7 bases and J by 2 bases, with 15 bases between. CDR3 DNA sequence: TGTGCCAGCAACCCCTTAGGAGGCGGCAATCAGCCCCAGCATTTT. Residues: CASNPLGGGNQPQHF.

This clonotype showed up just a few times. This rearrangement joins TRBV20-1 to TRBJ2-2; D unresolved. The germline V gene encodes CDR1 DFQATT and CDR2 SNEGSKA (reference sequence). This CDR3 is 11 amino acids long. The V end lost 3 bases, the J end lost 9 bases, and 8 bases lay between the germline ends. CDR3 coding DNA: TGCAGTGCTAGTAGGTCCTGGGAGCTGTTTTTT. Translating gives CSASRSWELFF.

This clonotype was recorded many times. The CDR3 DNA is TGCAGTGCTAGCCCGGCTTTTGAGTTCTTC. It translates to CSASPAFEFF. V usage is TRBV20-1 and J usage is TRBJ2-1; D remains unclear. The CDR3 sequence is 10 residues long. Deletions cut 3 bases from V and 14 bases from J, with 11 bases between. Germline CDR1 is DFQATT and CDR2 is SNEGSKA (reference sequence).

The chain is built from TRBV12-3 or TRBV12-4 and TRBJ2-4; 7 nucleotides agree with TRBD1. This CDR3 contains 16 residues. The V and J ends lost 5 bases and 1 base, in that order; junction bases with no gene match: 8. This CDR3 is CASSPQGRRAKNIQYF. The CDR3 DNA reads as TGTGCCAGCAGTCCACAGGGGCGAAGGGCCAAAAACATTCAGTACTTC.

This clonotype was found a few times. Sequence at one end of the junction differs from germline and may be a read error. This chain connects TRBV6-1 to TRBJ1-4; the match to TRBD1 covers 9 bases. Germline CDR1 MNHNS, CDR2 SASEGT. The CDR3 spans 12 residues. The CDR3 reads CASSETGGRQAF. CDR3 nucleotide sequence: TGTGCCAGCAGTGAAACAGGGGGCCGGCAAGCCTTT.

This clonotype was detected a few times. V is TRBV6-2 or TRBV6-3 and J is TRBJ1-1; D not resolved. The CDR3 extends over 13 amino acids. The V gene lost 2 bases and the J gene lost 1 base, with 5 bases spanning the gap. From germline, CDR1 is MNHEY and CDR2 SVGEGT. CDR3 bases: TGTGCCAGCAGTTACGGGAAGAACACTGAAGCTTTCTTT. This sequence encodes CASSYGKNTEAFF.

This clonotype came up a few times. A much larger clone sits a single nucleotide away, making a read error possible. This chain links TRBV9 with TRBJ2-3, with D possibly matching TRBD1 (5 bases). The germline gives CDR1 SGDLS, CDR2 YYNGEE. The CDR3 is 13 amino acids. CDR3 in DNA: TGTGCCAGCGGCGTAGGTCAGGGAGATACGCAGTATTTT. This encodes CASGVGQGDTQYF.

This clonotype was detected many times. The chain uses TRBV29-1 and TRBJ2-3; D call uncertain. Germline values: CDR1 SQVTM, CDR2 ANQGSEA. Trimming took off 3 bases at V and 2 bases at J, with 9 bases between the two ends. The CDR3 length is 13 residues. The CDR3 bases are TGCAGCGTTGAGTTTTGGGACACAGATACGCAGTATTTT. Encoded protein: CSVEFWDTDTQYF.